This is a list of T cell receptor beta chains from one sample in a study of T cell clones after liver transplantation. Repertoires were generated with immunoSEQ multiplex PCR, while TCRdb's copy carries only in-frame clones and drops some. The sample contains more than 70,000 clones, 75% to 90% of which appear only once. The specimen was CD4+ T cells from blood, collected at the 22-month timepoint. These receptors all come from a human patient who received a liver transplant. Some T cells may be transferred from the graft donor. CDR3s include the opening cysteine and the closing phenylalanine or tryptophan. The D gene is left open where the match is weak. Clone size is stated in some rows and not others, as once, few, many or a class when expanded.

J gene | D gene | V gene | clone size | CDR3 DNA | CDR3 protein
TRBJ2-7 | . | TRBV19 | few | TGTGCCAGTAGTATAAGTTCTGGGAGCTACGAGCAGTACTTC | CASSISSGSYEQYF
TRBJ1-1 | TRBD1 | TRBV7-9 | . | TGTGCCAGCAGCCCGGGACAGGGAGAGACTGAAGCTTTCTTT | CASSPGQGETEAFF
TRBJ2-1 | . | TRBV5-1 | few | TGCGCCACCAATAGCGGTCTCAGCTCCTACAATGAGCAGTTCTTC | CATNSGLSSYNEQFF
TRBJ2-1 | . | TRBV19 | once | TGTGCCAGTAGTAAGACTACTAAGTACAATGAGCAGTTCTTC | CASSKTTKYNEQFF
TRBJ2-5 | . | TRBV6-1 | . | TGTGCCAGCAGTCGTTTGAGGGAGACCCAGTACTTC | CASSRLRETQYF
TRBJ2-7 | . | TRBV28 | . | TGTGCCAGCAGTTTATTTCAGGGGAGCTACGAGCAGTACTTC | CASSLFQGSYEQYF
TRBJ2-7 | TRBD1 | TRBV6-5 | . | TGTGCCAGCAGTTACTGGGACAGGAAATACGAGCAGTACTTC | CASSYWDRKYEQYF
TRBJ2-1 | . | TRBV9 | . | TGTGCCAGCAGCGGTTTGGACGGGAGTTTCAACAATGAGCAGTTCTTC | CASSGLDGSFNNEQFF
TRBJ2-1 | TRBD2 | TRBV5-1 | . | TGCGCCAGCAGGCAGACTAGCGGGAACAATGAGCAGTTCTTC | CASRQTSGNNEQFF
TRBJ2-3 | TRBD2 | TRBV11-2 | . | TGTGCCAGCAGCTTAGTGCGGGGGGGCCTCACAGATACGCAGTATTTT | CASSLVRGGLTDTQYF
TRBJ2-5 | TRBD1 | TRBV4-3 | . | TGCGCCAGCAGCCAAGATTACCCCCCCCAGGGGACAGGCGAGACCCAGTACTTC | CASSQDYPPQGTGETQYF
TRBJ2-3 | . | TRBV6-5 | . | TGTGCCAGCAGTTACAGGGGACACCTCACAGATACGCAGTATTTT | CASSYRGHLTDTQYF
TRBJ2-1 | . | TRBV6-4 | . | TGTGCCAGCCGCCCGCGTGCGGGGGCAGAGGGTGAGCAGTTCTTC | CASRPRAGAEGEQFF
TRBJ2-6 | . | TRBV7-3 | . | TGTGCCAGCAGCTTAACCGCCGGGGCCAACGTCCTGACTTTC | CASSLTAGANVLTF
TRBJ1-4 | TRBD1 | TRBV7-6 | . | TGTGCCAGCAGCTTAGGACAGGGTAATGAAAAACTGTTTTTT | CASSLGQGNEKLFF
TRBJ2-4 | TRBD1 | TRBV5-1 | few | TGCGCCAGCAGCCCCGCCGACAGGGAAATAGCCAAAAACATTCAGTACTTC | CASSPADREIAKNIQYF
TRBJ2-1 | . | TRBV29-1 | . | TGCAGCGTTGTTTGGGGATTCGTCGGCAATGAGCAGTTCTTC | CSVVWGFVGNEQFF
TRBJ2-3 | . | TRBV4-1 | . | TGCGCCAGCAGCCAAGGCCTCAGAGATACGCAGTATTTT | CASSQGLRDTQYF
TRBJ2-2 | TRBD2 | TRBV5-1 | . | TGCGCCAGCACCCGAGGCGGGGGGGCCGCCGGGGAGCTGTTTTTT | CASTRGGGAAGELFF
TRBJ2-5 | TRBD1 | TRBV7-2 | medium-sized | TGTGCCAGCAGCTTCCAAGGGGGCCGAGAGACCCAGTACTTC | CASSFQGGRETQYF
TRBJ2-2 | . | TRBV7-6 | once | TGTGCCAGCAGCTTGACCCGGGGGGGGGAGCTGTTTTTT | CASSLTRGGELFF
TRBJ2-7 | . | TRBV20-1 | once | TGCAGTGCGCAGGGGAAGGGGCAGTACTTC | CSAQGKGQYF